This record concerns one T cell receptor (beta chain) sequence. The data were obtained in a study of blood T cell repertoires in COVID-19. Study context: T cells, B-cell-depleted T cells, or PBMCs provided the cDNA or gDNA that served as material.

The CDR3 has 14 amino acids. The V gene's germline CDR1 is SGHTA and CDR2 FQGTGA. Trimming shortened V by 5 bases and J by 4 bases, and 14 bases separated the two germline ends. Per the original data handling: Amplification from reference gene primers served as the basis for estimated nucleated cell counts. Some clones are missing from TCRdb's copy, which holds only in-frame ones; the method was immunoSEQ multiplex PCR. That table gives V, J and clone size, and the DNA gave D and trimming. The sample holds 45,000 to 65,000 clones, 75% to 90% seen once. This chain uses TRBV7-3 with TRBJ1-1, with D maybe TRBD1 (5 bases). Sequencing was carried out using peripheral blood. This receptor was taken from a man in his 60s with active COVID-19. The CDR3 nucleotides are TGTGCCAGCAGCATGCGGGGCTCGGGCACTGAAGCTTTCTTT. Amino acids: CASSMRGSGTEAFF.